One sample yielded the 4 T cell receptor beta chains listed below, sequenced in a study of human T cells and chemical hapten exposure. Time point: pre-sensitization, week 0. The sample's treatment: therapeutic diphenylcyclopropenone sensitization with weekly scalp DPC. TCRdb reanalysed the RACE reads using MiXCR and keeps one entry per CDR3 protein. The sample yields some 250,000 distinct CDR3 sequences, almost 8% seen once. This specimen was whole blood, taken in connection with sensitization to the hapten diphenylcyclopropenone (DPC). The receptors derive from a man aged 18 to 30 with alopecia areata. Some clones in this sample may be carry-over from other donors' samples.

The chain recombines TRBV12-3 or TRBV12-4 with TRBJ1-6; no firm D call. Trimming shortened V by 7 bases and J by 6 bases, and 10 bases separated the two germline ends. CDR3 length: 13 residues. The CDR3 DNA reads TGTGCCAGCACGATAGCAGCTAATTCACCCCTCCACTTT. Protein: CASTIAANSPLHF.

The table lists this clonotype with many counts. The chain is built from TRBV3-1 and TRBJ1-1; perhaps TRBD1 as D (5 bases). CDR1 is LGHDT, CDR2 YNNKEL, per germline (reference sequence). The CDR3 has 17 amino acids. V gave up 1 base and J gave up 1 base, with 16 bases separating them. The CDR3 loop is CASSQVGRGFTNTEAFF. The CDR3 region has the DNA TGTGCCAGCAGCCAAGTTGGAAGGGGCTTTACGAACACTGAAGCTTTCTTT.

This chain joins TRBV7-3 and TRBJ2-2; D not certain. Germline CDR1 is SGHTA and CDR2 is FQGTGA. The CDR3 loop spans 17 amino acids. Trimming shortened V by 4 bases and J by 0 bases, and 15 bases separated the two germline ends. The CDR3 sequence: CASSSFSSISNTGELFF. CDR3 nucleotides: TGTGCCAGCAGCTCGTTCTCTTCGATATCGAACACCGGGGAGCTGTTTTTT.

The chain combines TRBV6-5 with TRBJ2-2, with D perhaps TRBD1 (6 bases). Trimming removed 6 bases from V and 6 bases from J, with 17 bases in between. Germline V gene data show CDR1 as MNHEY and CDR2 as SVGAGI. This CDR3 contains 15 residues. In DNA form, the CDR3 reads TGTGCCAGCAGGTTTCCACAGGGTGTATCCGGGGAGCTGTTTTTT. This translates into CASRFPQGVSGELFF.